This TCR beta chain derives from a study of CD8+ T cells in alopecia areata. A few counts support this clone. Between the trimmed V and J ends, which lost 1 base and 2 bases, there was a span of 7 bases. The CDR3 covers 13 residues. Germline CDR1 is SQVTM and CDR2 is ANQGSEA. Sequencing relied on a cDNA template that was reverse transcribed from extracted RNA. The repertoire was sequenced with immunoSEQ multiplex PCR; TCRdb's copy has only in-frame clones and lacks some. Of about 210,000 clones detected, less than 75% appear once; the ten largest clones hold around 1.6%. As to treatment: oral pan-JAK inhibitor, 5-10 mg twice daily.

The sample in question was CD4+ T cells sorted from blood, obtained at week 4, from a patient treated with tofacitinib. V usage is TRBV29-1 and J usage is TRBJ2-3, with D unclear. The origin of this receptor is a human donor with alopecia areata. DNA for the CDR3: TGCAGCGTTGAAGTGAGTTTCACAGATACGCAGTATTTT. Its translation: CSVEVSFTDTQYF.